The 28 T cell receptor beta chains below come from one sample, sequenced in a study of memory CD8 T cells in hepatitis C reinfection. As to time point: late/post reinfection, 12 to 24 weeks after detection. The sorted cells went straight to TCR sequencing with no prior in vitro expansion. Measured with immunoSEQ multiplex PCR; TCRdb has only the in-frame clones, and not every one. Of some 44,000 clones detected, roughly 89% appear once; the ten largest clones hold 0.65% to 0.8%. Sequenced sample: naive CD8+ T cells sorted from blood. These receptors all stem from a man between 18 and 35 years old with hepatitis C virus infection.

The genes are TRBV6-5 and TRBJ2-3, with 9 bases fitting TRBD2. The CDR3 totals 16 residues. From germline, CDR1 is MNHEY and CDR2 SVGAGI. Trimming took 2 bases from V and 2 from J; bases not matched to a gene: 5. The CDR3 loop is CASSYRLAGPTDTQYF. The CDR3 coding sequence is TGTGCCAGCAGTTACCGCCTAGCGGGGCCCACAGATACGCAGTATTTT.

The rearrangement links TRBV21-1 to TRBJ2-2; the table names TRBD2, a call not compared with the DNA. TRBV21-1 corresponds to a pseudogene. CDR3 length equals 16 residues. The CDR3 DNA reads TGTGCCAGCAGCCCGGGGACTAGCGGATACACCGGGGAGCTGTTTTTT. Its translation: CASSPGTSGYTGELFF.

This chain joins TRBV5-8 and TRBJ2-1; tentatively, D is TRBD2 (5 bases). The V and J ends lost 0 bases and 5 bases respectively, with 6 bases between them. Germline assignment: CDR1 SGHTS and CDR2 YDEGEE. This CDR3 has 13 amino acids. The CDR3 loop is CASSLGLHNEQFF. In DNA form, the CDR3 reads TGTGCCAGCAGCTTGGGACTACACAATGAGCAGTTCTTC.

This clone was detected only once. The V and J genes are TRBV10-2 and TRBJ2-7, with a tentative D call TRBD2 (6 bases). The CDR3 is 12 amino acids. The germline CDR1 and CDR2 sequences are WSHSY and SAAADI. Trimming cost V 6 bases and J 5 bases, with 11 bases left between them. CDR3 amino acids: CASSPTSNEQYV. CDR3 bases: TGCGCCAGCAGCCCGACTAGTAACGAGCAGTACGTC.

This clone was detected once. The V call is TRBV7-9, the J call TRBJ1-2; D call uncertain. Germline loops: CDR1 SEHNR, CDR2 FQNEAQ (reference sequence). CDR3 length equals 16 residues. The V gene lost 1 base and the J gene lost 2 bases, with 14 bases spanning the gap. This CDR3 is CASSLGGFEANYGYTF. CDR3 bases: TGTGCCAGCAGCTTAGGAGGCTTCGAGGCAAACTATGGCTACACCTTC.

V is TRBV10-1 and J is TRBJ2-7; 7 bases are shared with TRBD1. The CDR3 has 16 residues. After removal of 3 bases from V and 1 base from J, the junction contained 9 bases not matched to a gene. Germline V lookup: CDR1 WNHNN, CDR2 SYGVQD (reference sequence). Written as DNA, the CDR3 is TGCGCCAGCAGTGATGATAAAGGGGGCTGGTCCTACGAGCAGTACGTC. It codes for CASSDDKGGWSYEQYV.

This chain's CDR3 is CASSLTGTDTQYF. CDR3 bases: TGTGCCAGCAGCTTAACAGGGACAGATACGCAGTATTTT. The V gene is TRBV13, the J gene TRBJ2-3; weak D call: TRBD1 (6 bases). Germline V gene sequence: CDR1 PRHDT, CDR2 FYEKMQ (reference sequence). The CDR3 contains 13 residues. V dropped 2 bases and J dropped 3 bases, with 6 bases sitting between them.

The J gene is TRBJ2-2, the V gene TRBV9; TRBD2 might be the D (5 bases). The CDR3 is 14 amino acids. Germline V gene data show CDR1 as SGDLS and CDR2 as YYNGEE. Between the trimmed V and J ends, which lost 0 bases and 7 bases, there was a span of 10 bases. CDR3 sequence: CASSVAGDHGELFF. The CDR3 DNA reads TGTGCCAGCAGCGTAGCCGGGGATCACGGGGAGCTGTTTTTT. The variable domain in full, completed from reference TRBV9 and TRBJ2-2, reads DSGVTQTPKHLITATGQRVTLRCSPRSGDLSVYWYQQSLDQGLQFLIQYYNGEERAKGNILERFSAQQFPDLHSELNLSSLELGDSALYFCASSVAGDHGELFFGEGSRLTVL.

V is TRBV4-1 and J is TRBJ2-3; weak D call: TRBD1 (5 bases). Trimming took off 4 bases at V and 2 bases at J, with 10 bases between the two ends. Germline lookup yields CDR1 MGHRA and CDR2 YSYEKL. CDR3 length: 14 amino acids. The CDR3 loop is CASSLSTDTDTQYF. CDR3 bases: TGCGCCAGCAGCCTGTCGACAGACACAGATACGCAGTATTTT.

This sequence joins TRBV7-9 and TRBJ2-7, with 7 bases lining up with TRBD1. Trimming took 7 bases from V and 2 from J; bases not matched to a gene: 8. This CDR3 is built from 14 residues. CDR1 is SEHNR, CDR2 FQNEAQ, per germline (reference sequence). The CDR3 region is CASMPRQGPYEQYF. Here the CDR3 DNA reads TGTGCCAGCATGCCGCGACAGGGACCCTACGAGCAGTACTTC.

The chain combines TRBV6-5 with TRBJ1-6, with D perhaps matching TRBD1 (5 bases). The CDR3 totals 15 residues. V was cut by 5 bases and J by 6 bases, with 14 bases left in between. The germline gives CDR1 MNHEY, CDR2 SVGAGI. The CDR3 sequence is CASSADSLGNSPLHF. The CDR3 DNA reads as TGTGCCAGCAGTGCCGACAGCCTTGGTAATTCACCCCTCCACTTT.

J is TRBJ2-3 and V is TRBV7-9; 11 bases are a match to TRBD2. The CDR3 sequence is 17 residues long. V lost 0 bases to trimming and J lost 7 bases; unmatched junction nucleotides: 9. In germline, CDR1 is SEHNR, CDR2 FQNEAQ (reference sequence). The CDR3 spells CASSLALVAGGTHTQYF. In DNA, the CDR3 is TGTGCCAGCAGCTTAGCGTTGGTAGCGGGAGGGACCCATACGCAGTATTTT.

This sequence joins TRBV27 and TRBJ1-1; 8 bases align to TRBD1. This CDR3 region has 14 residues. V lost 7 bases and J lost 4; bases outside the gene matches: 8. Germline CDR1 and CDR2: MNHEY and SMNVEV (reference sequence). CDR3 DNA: TGTGCCAGCAAAATTCAGGGGGCTGGCACTGAAGCTTTCTTT. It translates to CASKIQGAGTEAFF.

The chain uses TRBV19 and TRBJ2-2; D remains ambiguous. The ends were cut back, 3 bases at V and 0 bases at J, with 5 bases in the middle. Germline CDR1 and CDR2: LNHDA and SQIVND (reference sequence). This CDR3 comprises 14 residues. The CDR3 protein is CASSIGPNTGELFF. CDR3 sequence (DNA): TGTGCCAGTAGTATCGGTCCGAACACCGGGGAGCTGTTTTTT.

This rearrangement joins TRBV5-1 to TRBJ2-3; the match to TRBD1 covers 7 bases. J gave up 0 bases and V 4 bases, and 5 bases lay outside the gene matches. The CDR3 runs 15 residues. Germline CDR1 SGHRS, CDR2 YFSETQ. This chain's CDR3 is CASSLGTASTDTQYF. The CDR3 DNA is TGCGCCAGCAGCCTCGGGACAGCTAGCACAGATACGCAGTATTTT.

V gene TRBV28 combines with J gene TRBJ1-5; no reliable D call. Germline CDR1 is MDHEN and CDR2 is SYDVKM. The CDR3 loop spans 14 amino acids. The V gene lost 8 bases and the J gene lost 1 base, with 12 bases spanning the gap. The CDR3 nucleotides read TGTGCCAGCCTTCCCCCTTCGAGCAATCAGCCCCAGCATTTT. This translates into CASLPPSSNQPQHF.

The CDR3 loop is CASSLSRVRARHEQYF. The CDR3 DNA sequence: TGTGCCAGCAGTTTATCCAGGGTTCGAGCAAGACACGAGCAGTACTTC. The chain combines TRBV28 with TRBJ2-7; D is perhaps TRBD1 (5 bases). The CDR3 covers 16 residues. Trimming shortened V by 1 base and J by 5 bases, and 18 bases separated the two germline ends. Germline values: CDR1 MDHEN, CDR2 SYDVKM. The full variable domain, its missing parts supplied by reference TRBV28 and TRBJ2-7, is DVKVTQSSRYLVKRTGEKVFLECVQDMDHENMFWYRQDPGLGLRLIYFSYDVKMKEKGDIPEGYSVSREKKERFSLILESASTNQTSMYLCASSLSRVRARHEQYFGPGTRLTVT.

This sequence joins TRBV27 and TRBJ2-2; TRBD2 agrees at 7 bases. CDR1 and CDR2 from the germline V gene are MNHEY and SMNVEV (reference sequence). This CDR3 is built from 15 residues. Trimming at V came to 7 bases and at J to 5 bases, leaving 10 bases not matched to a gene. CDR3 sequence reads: CASTSGTIVTGELFF. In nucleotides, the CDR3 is TGTGCCAGCACCTCCGGGACTATAGTTACCGGGGAGCTGTTTTTT.

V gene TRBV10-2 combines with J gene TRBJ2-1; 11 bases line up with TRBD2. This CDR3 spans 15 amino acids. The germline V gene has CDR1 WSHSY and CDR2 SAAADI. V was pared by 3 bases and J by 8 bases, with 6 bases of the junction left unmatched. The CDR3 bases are TGCGCCAGCAGTGATGGAATACTAGCGGGAGATGAGCAGTTCTTC. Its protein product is CASSDGILAGDEQFF.

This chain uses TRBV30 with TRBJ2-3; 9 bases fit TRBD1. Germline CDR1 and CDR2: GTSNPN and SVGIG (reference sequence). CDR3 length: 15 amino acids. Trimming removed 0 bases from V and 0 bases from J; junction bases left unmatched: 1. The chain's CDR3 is CAWSVGTGSTDTQYF. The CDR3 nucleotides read TGTGCCTGGAGTGTAGGGACAGGGAGCACAGATACGCAGTATTTT.

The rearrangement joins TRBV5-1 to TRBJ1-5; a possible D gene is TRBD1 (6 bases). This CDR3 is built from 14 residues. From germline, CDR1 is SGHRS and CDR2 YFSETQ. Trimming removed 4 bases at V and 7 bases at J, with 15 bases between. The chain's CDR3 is CASSPDSSGQPQHF. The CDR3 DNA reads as TGCGCCAGCAGCCCGGACAGTTCGGGGCAGCCCCAGCATTTT.

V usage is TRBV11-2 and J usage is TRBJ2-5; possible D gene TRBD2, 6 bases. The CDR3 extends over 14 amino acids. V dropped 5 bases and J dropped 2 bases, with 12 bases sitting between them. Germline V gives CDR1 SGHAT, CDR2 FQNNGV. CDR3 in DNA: TGTGCCAGCAGCCCAACAGCGGGTCAAGAGACCCAGTACTTC. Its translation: CASSPTAGQETQYF.

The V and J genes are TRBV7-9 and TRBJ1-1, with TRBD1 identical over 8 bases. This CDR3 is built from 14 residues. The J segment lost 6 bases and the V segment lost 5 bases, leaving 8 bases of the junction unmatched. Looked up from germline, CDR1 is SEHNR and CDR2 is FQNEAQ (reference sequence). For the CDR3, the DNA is TGTGCCAGCAGCCCCGGACAGGGAGGGGCTGAAGCTTTCTTT. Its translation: CASSPGQGGAEAFF.

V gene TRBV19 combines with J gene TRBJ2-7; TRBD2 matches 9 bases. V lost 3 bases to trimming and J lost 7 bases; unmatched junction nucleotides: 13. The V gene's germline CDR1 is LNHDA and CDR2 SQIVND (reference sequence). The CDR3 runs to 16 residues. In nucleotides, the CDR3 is TGTGCCAGTAGTATTAGCGGGGGCCGTGGGAGGAAAGAGCAGTACTTC. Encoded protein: CASSISGGRGRKEQYF.

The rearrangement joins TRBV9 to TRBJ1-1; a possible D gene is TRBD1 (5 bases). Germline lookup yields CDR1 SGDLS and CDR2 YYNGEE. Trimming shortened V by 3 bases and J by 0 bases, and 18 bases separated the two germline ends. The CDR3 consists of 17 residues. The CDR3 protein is CASSELVDDSLNTEAFF. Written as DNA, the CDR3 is TGTGCCAGCAGCGAGTTGGTGGATGACAGCTTGAACACTGAAGCTTTCTTT.

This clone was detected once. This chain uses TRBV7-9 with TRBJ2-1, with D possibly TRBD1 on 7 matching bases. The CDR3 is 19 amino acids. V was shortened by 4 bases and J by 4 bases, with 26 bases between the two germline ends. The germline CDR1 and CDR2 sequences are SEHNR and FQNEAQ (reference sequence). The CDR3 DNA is TGTGCCAGCAGCTCCCCCGGGGCTGTTCAGGGGGGCAATTACAATGAGCAGTTCTTC. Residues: CASSSPGAVQGGNYNEQFF.

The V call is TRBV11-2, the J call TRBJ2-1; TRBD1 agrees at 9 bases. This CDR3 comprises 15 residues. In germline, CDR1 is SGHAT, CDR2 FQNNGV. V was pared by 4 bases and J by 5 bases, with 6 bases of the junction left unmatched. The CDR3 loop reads CASSYAGTGNNEQFF. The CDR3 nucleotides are TGTGCCAGCAGCTATGCCGGGACAGGGAACAATGAGCAGTTCTTC.

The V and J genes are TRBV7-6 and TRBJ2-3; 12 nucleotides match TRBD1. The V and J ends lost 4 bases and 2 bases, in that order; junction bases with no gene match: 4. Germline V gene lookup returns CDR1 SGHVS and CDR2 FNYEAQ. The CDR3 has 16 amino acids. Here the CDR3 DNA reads TGTGCCAGCAGCTCGGGGACAGGGGGCATCACAGATACGCAGTATTTT. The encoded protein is CASSSGTGGITDTQYF.